The sample holds a few counts of the clone carrying this T cell receptor beta chain. The sample holds other DNA sequences that translate to the same CDR3. The sample comes from a study of shared clonotypes between healthy human individuals. Some clones are missing from TCRdb's copy, which holds only in-frame ones; the method was immunoSEQ multiplex PCR. The table includes about 380,000 clones, 90% to 98% detected once. Germline values: CDR1 MDHEN, CDR2 SYDVKM. The CDR3 is 12 residues long. Trimming stripped 6 bases from V and 7 bases from J, with 10 bases between. The sequence was collected from a man younger than 45 in good health. This chain connects TRBV28 to TRBJ1-5, with D possibly matching TRBD1 (6 bases). Sequencing used memory CD8+ T cells sorted from blood. Subset noted: CD45RO+ cells pooled with CCR7-negative TemRA cells. The CDR3 DNA follows: TGTGCCAGCAGCTCCCAGGGGCAGCCCCAGCATTTT. Translating gives CASSSQGQPQHF.